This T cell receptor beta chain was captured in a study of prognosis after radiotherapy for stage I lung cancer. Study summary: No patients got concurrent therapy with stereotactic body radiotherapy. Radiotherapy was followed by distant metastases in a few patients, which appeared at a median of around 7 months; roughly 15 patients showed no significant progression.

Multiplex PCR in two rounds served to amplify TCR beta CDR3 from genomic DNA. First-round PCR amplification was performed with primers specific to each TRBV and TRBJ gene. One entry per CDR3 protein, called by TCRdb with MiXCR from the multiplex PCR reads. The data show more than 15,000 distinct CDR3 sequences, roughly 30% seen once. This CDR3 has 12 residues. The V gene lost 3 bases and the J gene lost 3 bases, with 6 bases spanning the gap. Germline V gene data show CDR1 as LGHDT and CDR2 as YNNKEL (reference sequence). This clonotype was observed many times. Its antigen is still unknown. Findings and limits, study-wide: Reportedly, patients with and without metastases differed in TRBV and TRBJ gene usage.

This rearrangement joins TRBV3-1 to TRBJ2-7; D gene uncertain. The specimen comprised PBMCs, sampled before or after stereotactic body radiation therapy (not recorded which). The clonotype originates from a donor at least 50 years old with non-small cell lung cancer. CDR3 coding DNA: TGTGCCAGCAGCCAGTACCTCTACGAGCAGTACTTC. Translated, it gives CASSQYLYEQYF.